The 17 T cell receptor beta chains given below trace back to one sample, sequenced in a study of blood T cell repertoires in COVID-19. This table comes from immunoSEQ multiplex PCR, and its TCRdb copy is limited to in-frame clones, with some not included. The data contain 140,000 to 150,000 clones, roughly nine tenths of them singletons. The sequenced material came from peripheral blood. These receptors were obtained from a human donor in a cohort sampled during active COVID-19.

This chain links TRBV5-3 with TRBJ1-2; the match to TRBD1 covers 7 bases. TRBV5-3 is placed among ORFs of uncertain function. With 5 bases clipped from V and 1 base from J, the junction kept 2 bases outside the gene matches. CDR3 length equals 13 residues. Here the CDR3 DNA reads TGTGCCAGAAGAAGGACAGGTAACTATGGCTACACCTTC. It translates to CARRRTGNYGYTF.

The chain joins TRBV11-3 to TRBJ2-2, with no clear D. In germline, CDR1 is SGHNT, CDR2 YENEEA. The CDR3 consists of 15 residues. V was shortened by 1 base and J by 1 base, with 7 bases between the two germline ends. The CDR3 nucleotides read TGTGCCAGCAGCTTAGGACTCATGAACACCGGGGAGCTGTTTTTT. This translates into CASSLGLMNTGELFF.

This clone was seen just once. The chain couples TRBV5-8 to TRBJ1-5, with D unresolved. V was shortened by 2 bases and J by 7 bases, with 19 bases between the two germline ends. This CDR3 region has 16 residues. The germline CDR1 and CDR2 sequences are SGHTS and YDEGEE. CDR3 residues: CASSLLRLGALQPQHF. In DNA form, the CDR3 reads TGTGCCAGCAGCTTACTGCGACTGGGAGCCCTACAGCCCCAGCATTTT.

The chain couples TRBV6-1 to TRBJ1-1; 9 nucleotides agree with TRBD1. CDR1 MNHNS and CDR2 SASEGT come from the germline V gene. With V trimmed by 1 base and J by 5 bases, 2 bases remained unmatched. The CDR3 covers 14 residues. The CDR3 DNA sequence: TGTGCCAGCAGTGAAGACAGGGGGCGGACTGAAGCTTTCTTT. This sequence encodes CASSEDRGRTEAFF.

The V and J genes are TRBV6-5 and TRBJ2-2; D not resolved. The germline gives CDR1 MNHEY, CDR2 SVGAGI. The CDR3 has 14 residues. The V end lost 0 bases, the J end lost 7 bases, and 9 bases lay between the germline ends. The DNA for the CDR3 is TGTGCCAGCAGTTACTCGGGCCCCGACGGGGAGCTGTTTTTT. This codes for CASSYSGPDGELFF.

This sequence joins TRBV5-6 and TRBJ1-4, with 12 bases identical to TRBD1. The germline V gene has CDR1 SGHDT and CDR2 YYEEEE. The CDR3 sequence is 13 residues long. The trim removed 4 bases at V and 14 bases at J, leaving 6 bases unmatched. The CDR3 reads CASSRDRGHNLFF. The CDR3, as DNA: TGTGCCAGCAGCAGGGACAGGGGGCATAATCTGTTTTTT.

The V gene is TRBV7-3, the J gene TRBJ2-3, with 7 bases identical to TRBD2. Germline V lookup: CDR1 SGHTA, CDR2 FQGTGA. The CDR3 runs to 14 residues. With 5 bases clipped from V and 2 bases from J, the junction kept 4 bases outside the gene matches. CDR3 bases: TGTGCCAGCAGCCCCAGCGGGGCCACAGATACGCAGTATTTT. Encoded protein: CASSPSGATDTQYF. The full variable domain, with the rest looked up from reference TRBV7-3 and TRBJ2-3, is GAGVSQTPSNKVTEKGKYVELRCDPISGHTALYWYRQSLGQGPEFLIYFQGTGAADDSGLPNDRFFAVRPEGSVSTLKIQRTERGDSAVYLCASSPSGATDTQYFGPGTRLTVL.

CDR3 loop: CASSFFSTARNEQFF. The CDR3 bases are TGTGCCAGCAGCTTTTTCAGCACAGCTCGCAATGAGCAGTTCTTC. This chain uses TRBV7-2 with TRBJ2-1; D call uncertain. This CDR3 has 15 amino acids. The germline gives CDR1 SGHTA, CDR2 FQGNSA. With 3 bases removed from V and 6 bases from J, the gap between germline ends came to 15 bases.

This rearrangement joins TRBV6-6 to TRBJ1-5; perhaps TRBD1 as D (6 bases). The CDR3 has 14 residues. Germline CDR1 and CDR2: MNHNY and SVGAGI (reference sequence). With 5 bases removed from V and 4 bases from J, the gap between germline ends came to 12 bases. CDR3 sequence reads: CASSLQGKNQPQHF. As DNA, the CDR3 is TGTGCCAGCAGTCTACAGGGAAAAAATCAGCCCCAGCATTTT.

The chain joins TRBV11-3 to TRBJ1-1; possible D gene TRBD1, 5 bases. Trimming took 0 bases from V and 3 from J, leaving 11 bases between them. Germline assignment: CDR1 SGHNT and CDR2 YENEEA. The CDR3 is 15 residues long. CDR3 residues: CASSLDQGPDTEAFF. DNA of the CDR3: TGTGCCAGCAGCTTAGATCAGGGTCCGGACACTGAAGCTTTCTTT.

This clone was counted only a few times. The CDR3 DNA reads as TGTGCCAGCAGGGAACCGGGACAGGGATTTGATGGCTACACCTTC. Its translation: CASREPGQGFDGYTF. V and J are TRBV6-6 and TRBJ1-2; the match to TRBD1 covers 9 bases. This CDR3 is built from 15 residues. V lost 6 bases to trimming and J lost 6 bases; unmatched junction nucleotides: 11. Germline V gene lookup returns CDR1 MNHNY and CDR2 SVGAGI (reference sequence).

This clone has a handful of counts. This sequence joins TRBV2 and TRBJ1-6, with TRBD1 as a possible D gene (5 bases). Germline V gene sequence: CDR1 SNHLY, CDR2 FYNNEI. The CDR3 totals 16 residues. Trimming removed 6 bases at V and 5 bases at J, with 17 bases between. CDR3 sequence (DNA): TGTGCCAGCAGCCAACGCCCGACGGGGGATAATTCACCCCTCCACTTT. It translates to CASSQRPTGDNSPLHF.

The genes are TRBV2 and TRBJ2-3; 8 nucleotides match TRBD2. V was pared by 6 bases and J by 5 bases, with 10 bases of the junction left unmatched. The CDR3 runs 15 residues. Germline V CDR1 and CDR2: SNHLY, FYNNEI. In DNA form, the CDR3 reads TGTGCCAGCAGGCGTATGGGCGGGGGGCAAGATACGCAGTATTTT. Residues: CASRRMGGGQDTQYF.

The chain is built from TRBV6-5 and TRBJ2-7; TRBD2 matches at 9 bases. The CDR3 has 13 amino acids. V lost 6 bases to trimming and J lost 2 bases; unmatched junction nucleotides: 2. The germline gives CDR1 MNHEY, CDR2 SVGAGI. The CDR3 spells CASRTSGPYEQYF. The CDR3 nucleotides read TGTGCCAGCAGGACTAGCGGACCCTACGAGCAGTACTTC.

V gene TRBV2 combines with J gene TRBJ2-3; D is perhaps TRBD2 (6 bases). The CDR3 consists of 17 residues. V dropped 4 bases and J dropped 2 bases, with 19 bases sitting between them. Looked up from germline, CDR1 is SNHLY and CDR2 is FYNNEI. The CDR3 loop is CASSVVFRTSPTDTQYF. CDR3 nucleotide sequence: TGTGCCAGCAGTGTGGTATTTCGTACTAGCCCCACAGATACGCAGTATTTT.

This rearrangement joins TRBV7-3 to TRBJ2-7; 9 nucleotides match TRBD2. This CDR3 is built from 12 residues. The ends lost 4 bases at V and 7 bases at J; junction bases unmatched: 2. Looked up from germline, CDR1 is SGHTA and CDR2 is FQGTGA. As DNA, the CDR3 is TGTGCCAGCAGCTCCACTAGCGGGGAGCAGTACTTC. Its translation is CASSSTSGEQYF.

V and J are TRBV2 and TRBJ1-1; D perhaps matches TRBD1 (5 bases). The CDR3 runs 14 residues. The V gene lost 8 bases and the J gene lost 4 bases, with 17 bases spanning the gap. Germline V gene lookup returns CDR1 SNHLY and CDR2 FYNNEI. The CDR3 DNA reads as TGTGCCAGCCGAACCTCGGGGGGGAGCACTGAAGCTTTCTTT. The encoded protein is CASRTSGGSTEAFF. Combining the CDR3 with reference TRBV2 and TRBJ1-1 gives the whole variable domain EPEVTQTPSHQVTQMGQEVILRCVPISNHLYFYWYRQILGQKVEFLVSFYNNEISEKSEIFDDQFSVERPDGSNFTLKIRSTKLEDSAMYFCASRTSGGSTEAFFGQGTRLTVV.